Each of the 31 T cell receptor beta chains below was sequenced from the same sample in a study of blood T cell repertoires in COVID-19. TCRdb keeps only in-frame clones here, not all; method: immunoSEQ multiplex PCR. This table has over 85,000 clones, about 85% appearing once. Sequenced material: peripheral blood. The receptors stem from a woman of 80 years or more with COVID-19, enrolled during active disease.

The chain carries TRBV11-2 and TRBJ2-5; no definite D call. Per the germline V gene, CDR1 is SGHAT and CDR2 is FQNNGV. CDR3 length: 15 residues. Trimming took 0 bases from V and 2 from J, leaving 10 bases between them. CDR3 DNA sequence: TGTGCCAGCAGCTTAGATCTTAACAGTCAAGAGACCCAGTACTTC. Translated: CASSLDLNSQETQYF.

The chain uses TRBV6-2 or TRBV6-3 and TRBJ2-5; 9 bases agree with TRBD2. The germline V gene has CDR1 MNHEY and CDR2 SVGEGT. With V trimmed by 0 bases and J by 10 bases, 15 bases remained unmatched. The CDR3 has 17 amino acids. CDR3 residues: CASSYSLAGNKRPSQYF. The CDR3 coding sequence is TGTGCCAGCAGTTACTCCCTAGCGGGGAACAAGAGACCCAGCCAGTACTTC.

The chain uses TRBV19 and TRBJ1-6; no firm D call. The CDR3 runs to 15 residues. Germline V gene sequence: CDR1 LNHDA, CDR2 SQIVND (reference sequence). Trimming took off 3 bases at V and 8 bases at J, with 14 bases between the two ends. The CDR3 region has the DNA TGTGCCAGTAGTATTAACCCGGGAGGAGATTCACCCCTCCACTTT. It yields the protein CASSINPGGDSPLHF. The full variable domain, completed using reference TRBV19 and TRBJ1-6, is DGGITQSPKYLFRKEGQNVTLSCEQNLNHDAMYWYRQDPGQGLRLIYYSQIVNDFQKGDIAEGYSVSREKKESFPLTVTSAQKNPTAFYLCASSINPGGDSPLHFGNGTRLTVT.

CDR3 nucleotide sequence: TGTGCCAGCTCACCAAGATTACCTAAACCCTCTGGAAACACCATATATTTT. Its protein is CASSPRLPKPSGNTIYF. The chain carries TRBV18 and TRBJ1-3; no reliable D call. V was shortened by 2 bases and J by 0 bases, with 14 bases between the two germline ends. Germline-derived CDR1 and CDR2 are KGHSH and LQKENI. The CDR3 runs to 17 residues.

This clone occurred once. The chain joins TRBV5-1 to TRBJ2-5, with TRBD2 as a possible D gene (5 bases). CDR1 is SGHRS and CDR2 is YFSETQ in the germline V gene. Trimming took off 4 bases at V and 0 bases at J, with 19 bases between the two ends. There are 17 residues in the CDR3. The CDR3 here is CASSPLSLRAHQETQYF. In DNA, the CDR3 is TGCGCCAGCAGCCCGCTTTCCTTGAGGGCACACCAAGAGACCCAGTACTTC.

CDR3 DNA: TGTGCCAGCAGCACGACAGGGCGTAATGAAAAACTGTTTTTT. This translates into CASSTTGRNEKLFF. This rearrangement joins TRBV5-6 to TRBJ1-4, with 7 bases that match TRBD1. CDR1 is SGHDT and CDR2 is YYEEEE in the germline V gene. J was trimmed by 4 bases and V by 4 bases; bases with no gene match: 4. The CDR3 has 14 amino acids.

The V call is TRBV7-6, the J call TRBJ2-3, with 15 bases matching TRBD2. CDR1 and CDR2 (germline): SGHVS, FNYEAQ. This CDR3 has 16 amino acids. J lost 9 bases, V lost 0 bases, and 4 bases had no gene match. The DNA for the CDR3 is TGTGCCAGCAGCTTAGCGCGGACTAGCGGGGGGGCCACGCAGTATTTT. It encodes CASSLARTSGGATQYF.

The chain combines TRBV3-1 (or the pseudogene TRBV3-2) with TRBJ2-1, with TRBD2 identical over 7 bases. Trimming took 3 bases from V and 4 from J; bases not matched to a gene: 6. Germline CDR1 and CDR2: LGHDT and YNNKEL (reference sequence). The CDR3 runs 15 residues. The CDR3 coding sequence is TGTGCCAGCAGCCAGTCAAGCGGGATTTACAATGAGCAGTTCTTC. Amino acids: CASSQSSGIYNEQFF.

The rearrangement links TRBV2 to TRBJ2-7; TRBD2 matches 11 bases. The ends lost 5 bases at V and 0 bases at J; junction bases unmatched: 6. Per germline, CDR1 SNHLY and CDR2 FYNNEI. The CDR3 spans 16 residues. CDR3 region: CASSSRLAGSSYEQYF. In nucleotides, the CDR3 is TGTGCCAGCAGTTCGCGACTAGCGGGGAGCTCCTACGAGCAGTACTTC.

This sequence joins TRBV20-1 and TRBJ2-1, with a weak D call TRBD1 (5 bases). Trimming removed 3 bases at V and 8 bases at J, with 23 bases between. The CDR3 totals 16 residues. Germline CDR1 DFQATT, CDR2 SNEGSKA (reference sequence). CDR3: CSASLLISSRGDEQFF. As DNA, the CDR3 is TGCAGTGCTAGTCTCCTCATAAGTTCAAGGGGCGATGAGCAGTTCTTC.

The chain uses TRBV18 and TRBJ2-1; 8 bases fit TRBD2. CDR1 and CDR2 from the germline V gene are KGHSH and LQKENI. The CDR3 spans 16 residues. With V trimmed by 6 bases and J by 9 bases, 16 bases remained unmatched. CDR3 amino acids: CASSHPRAGGAAEQFF. The CDR3, as DNA: TGTGCCAGCTCTCATCCCCGGGCGGGGGGCGCGGCTGAGCAGTTCTTC.

V is TRBV2 and J is TRBJ1-4, with a tentative D call TRBD1 (5 bases). Trimming cost V 5 bases and J 5 bases, with 6 bases left between them. Germline V gene sequence: CDR1 SNHLY, CDR2 FYNNEI. The CDR3 length is 12 residues. The CDR3 here is CASSRQNEKLFF. The CDR3 nucleotides are TGTGCCAGCAGTCGACAGAATGAAAAACTGTTTTTT.

The V and J genes are TRBV5-1 and TRBJ1-6, with 7 bases aligning to TRBD1. The V gene's germline CDR1 is SGHRS and CDR2 YFSETQ. Unmatched junction bases numbered 7, after V lost 4 bases and J lost 6 bases. CDR3 length: 15 residues. The CDR3 bases are TGCGCCAGCAGCCGGGAGGGGGCCCTTAATTCACCCCTCCACTTT. Translated, it gives CASSREGALNSPLHF.

This rearrangement joins TRBV15 to TRBJ2-1; D is perhaps TRBD2 (6 bases). The germline V gene encodes CDR1 LNHNV and CDR2 YYDKDF (reference sequence). Trimming removed 1 base at V and 4 bases at J, with 17 bases between. This CDR3 has 17 residues. CDR3 sequence: CATSRAPIGSSYNEQFF. In DNA form, the CDR3 reads TGTGCCACCAGCAGAGCCCCTATCGGGAGTTCTTACAATGAGCAGTTCTTC.

The V gene is TRBV19, the J gene TRBJ2-7; TRBD2 matches 10 bases. Looked up from germline, CDR1 is LNHDA and CDR2 is SQIVND (reference sequence). Germline trimming cut 3 bases from V and 2 bases from J; bases unmatched to any gene: 10. This CDR3 contains 17 residues. DNA of the CDR3: TGTGCCAGTAGTATGTGGACTAGCGGAGCCCATACCTACGAGCAGTACTTC. Translated: CASSMWTSGAHTYEQYF.

The chain combines TRBV18 with TRBJ1-5; weak D call: TRBD1 (5 bases). Germline V gives CDR1 KGHSH, CDR2 LQKENI. The V end was cut by 0 bases, the J end by 0 bases, with 9 bases between. This CDR3 region has 16 residues. For the CDR3, the DNA is TGTGCCAGCTCACCACCGGGGCCTAATAGCAATCAGCCCCAGCATTTT. It encodes CASSPPGPNSNQPQHF.

In its sample, this clone was seen once. J is TRBJ2-1 and V is TRBV6-4, with D possibly matching TRBD1 (6 bases). Trimming pared 5 bases from V and 1 base from J, leaving 12 bases between. Looked up from germline, CDR1 is MRHNA and CDR2 is SNTAGT. The CDR3 runs to 15 residues. CDR3 sequence (DNA): TGTGCCAGCAGTACCGGGACAACTTCCTACAATGAGCAGTTCTTC. Protein product: CASSTGTTSYNEQFF.

This chain links TRBV6-2 or TRBV6-3 with TRBJ2-7; D is perhaps TRBD1 (6 bases). This CDR3 contains 14 residues. From germline, CDR1 is MNHEY and CDR2 SVGEGT. V was shortened by 2 bases and J by 2 bases, with 10 bases between the two germline ends. CDR3: CASSYPGVPYEQYF. The CDR3 DNA sequence: TGTGCCAGCAGTTACCCAGGGGTTCCCTACGAGCAGTACTTC.

The V call is TRBV29-1, the J call TRBJ2-3; 10 bases are shared with TRBD2. V lost 4 bases and J lost 6; bases outside the gene matches: 7. The CDR3 runs 14 residues. The germline CDR1 and CDR2 sequences are SQVTM and ANQGSEA. The CDR3, as DNA: TGCAGCGTTGTACTAGCGGGAAGTGGGGATACGCAGTATTTT. Translating it yields CSVVLAGSGDTQYF.

The chain joins TRBV7-2 to TRBJ2-3; the D gene is possibly TRBD1 (5 bases). Germline V CDR1 and CDR2: SGHTA, FQGNSA. V lost 4 bases to trimming and J lost 0 bases, with 11 bases between them. CDR3 length equals 15 residues. The CDR3 loop is CASSSAGRSTDTQYF. The CDR3 bases are TGTGCCAGCAGCTCCGCAGGGCGCAGCACAGATACGCAGTATTTT.

The rearrangement joins TRBV19 to TRBJ2-1, with 8 bases matching TRBD2. Germline CDR1 and CDR2: LNHDA and SQIVND (reference sequence). The CDR3 length is 15 residues. Losses at the gene ends were 9 bases for V and 3 bases for J; bases not matched to a gene: 10. CDR3 nucleotides: TGTGCCAGCACCTGGGGACGGGGGGGCTACAATGAGCAGTTCTTC. As protein: CASTWGRGGYNEQFF.

The chain uses TRBV27 and TRBJ2-4; TRBD1 might be the D (6 bases). The CDR3 spans 17 residues. In germline, CDR1 is MNHEY, CDR2 SMNVEV (reference sequence). The germline V and J ends were trimmed by 3 bases and 3 bases, with 18 bases remaining between them. CDR3 sequence reads: CASSFLIPRGDKNIQYF. The CDR3 DNA sequence: TGTGCCAGCAGTTTTCTCATCCCCAGGGGTGACAAAAACATTCAGTACTTC.

The gene calls are TRBV10-3 and TRBJ1-3; D is perhaps TRBD1 (6 bases). The germline gives CDR1 ENHRY, CDR2 SYGVKD. The CDR3 totals 15 residues. The V end was cut by 6 bases, the J end by 2 bases, with 14 bases between. The CDR3 coding sequence is TGTGCCATCAGGTCGATGGGGGGGCCTGGAAACACCATATATTTT. Its translation is CAIRSMGGPGNTIYF.

The chain has TRBV30 and TRBJ1-3; D is ambiguous. The V gene's germline CDR1 is GTSNPN and CDR2 SVGIG (reference sequence). The CDR3 is 12 residues long. V was pared by 2 bases and J by 7 bases, with 9 bases between. For the CDR3, the DNA is TGTGCCTGGAGTCGCGGTAGGAACACCATATATTTT. Encoded protein: CAWSRGRNTIYF.

The rearrangement uses TRBV18 and TRBJ2-6, with 12 bases matching TRBD1. CDR3 length: 17 amino acids. The V gene's germline CDR1 is KGHSH and CDR2 LQKENI. The J segment lost 3 bases and the V segment lost 4 bases, leaving 4 bases of the junction unmatched. CDR3 sequence reads: CASSLGTGGSGANVLTF. The CDR3 nucleotides read TGTGCCAGCTCACTGGGGACAGGGGGCAGTGGGGCCAACGTCCTGACTTTC.

The genes are TRBV19 and TRBJ2-2, with unresolved D. V gave up 4 bases and J gave up 2 bases, with 5 bases separating them. The germline CDR1 and CDR2 sequences are LNHDA and SQIVND (reference sequence). This CDR3 spans 13 amino acids. The chain's CDR3 is CASSNSNTGELFF. DNA of the CDR3: TGTGCCAGTAGTAACAGCAACACCGGGGAGCTGTTTTTT.

This chain uses TRBV7-6 with TRBJ2-1; 10 bases fit TRBD2. Germline CDR1 is SGHVS and CDR2 is FNYEAQ. Losses at the gene ends were 0 bases for V and 3 bases for J; bases not matched to a gene: 8. CDR3 length: 18 amino acids. The DNA for the CDR3 is TGTGCCAGCAGCTTAGCGGGACCTAGCGGGGGTAACTACAATGAGCAGTTCTTC. This translates into CASSLAGPSGGNYNEQFF.

The rearrangement links TRBV18 to TRBJ2-7; perhaps TRBD1 as D (6 bases). This CDR3 comprises 13 residues. Looked up from germline, CDR1 is KGHSH and CDR2 is LQKENI. Trimming stripped 4 bases from V and 3 bases from J, with 10 bases between. The CDR3 coding sequence is TGTGCCAGCTCACTAGGGACATACTACGAGCAGTACTTC. As protein: CASSLGTYYEQYF.

The V call is TRBV24-1, the J call TRBJ2-7; the match to TRBD1 covers 7 bases. After removal of 4 bases from V and 2 bases from J, the junction contained 4 bases not matched to a gene. CDR1 is KGHDR and CDR2 is SFDVKD in the germline V gene. This CDR3 region has 14 residues. CDR3: CATSDPTGPYEQYF. CDR3 DNA sequence: TGTGCCACCAGTGACCCGACAGGGCCCTACGAGCAGTACTTC.

Comment on this clone: The junction and the germline gene differ at one end; a read error may be behind it. V gene TRBV10-2 combines with J gene TRBJ2-7; a possible D gene is TRBD2 (6 bases). This CDR3 has 12 amino acids. The germline V gene has CDR1 WSHSY and CDR2 SAAADI. CDR3 nucleotides: TGCGCCAGCAGTGAGTGGGAGACTAGTCACGTTTTC. This sequence encodes CASSEWETSHVF.

This rearrangement joins TRBV28 to TRBJ1-2, with D tentatively TRBD1 (6 bases). The CDR3 is 16 amino acids. The germline CDR1 and CDR2 sequences are MDHEN and SYDVKM. Trimming took off 0 bases at V and 2 bases at J, with 13 bases between the two ends. The CDR3 DNA reads TGTGCCAGCAGTTTATGGGACAGACCCAGGAACTATGGCTACACCTTC. This gives the protein CASSLWDRPRNYGYTF.